This TCR beta chain emerged from a study of early T cells in non-severe SARS-CoV-2 infection. Study-level background: Chains were not paired, and sequencing was done on bulk RNA from unsorted whole blood. Overall study findings and caveats: The study's VDJdb matching favored anti-spike CD8 responses and missed private and CD4 specificities.

Individually, cDNA molecules had unique molecular identifiers attached to them. One entry per CDR3 protein results from TCRdb running MiXCR on the 5' RACE reads. The table records 35,000 to 40,000 distinct CDR3 sequences, roughly 5% of them present only once. Only a few counts were recorded for this clonotype. Its antigen is unidentified. The sequence was collected from an adult who was a healthcare worker with PCR-confirmed SARS-CoV-2 infection or an uninfected control (not recorded which). Sequenced material: whole blood.

The CDR3 region has the DNA TGCGCCAGCAGCTCTCTTAGCACAGATACGCAGTATTTT. It is translated as CASSSLSTDTQYF. The rearrangement joins TRBV5-1 to TRBJ2-3, with D uncertain. Germline-derived CDR1 and CDR2 are SGHRS and YFSETQ. V was trimmed by 3 bases and J by 0 bases, leaving 5 bases between them. The CDR3 runs to 13 residues.